This T cell receptor beta chain appears in the sequencing data of a study of shared clonotypes between healthy human individuals. Only in-frame clones appear in the TCRdb table, and some are missing; sequencing was by immunoSEQ multiplex PCR. The data show about 1.1 million clones, 70% to 85% seen once. This clone occurred a few times. Antigen specificity is unknown. Other nucleotide sequences in the sample specify the same CDR3. General study points: For sorted subsets, rarefaction showed incomplete sequencing despite large depth. Non-shared clonotypes were found to have lower generation probabilities than the clonotypes that were shared by all four of the sorted-subset donors. Sequencing depth was a factor that was expected to affect clonotype sharing among donors.

Deletions cut 3 bases from V and 5 bases from J, with 5 bases between. The CDR3 spans 11 residues. Germline values: CDR1 ENHRY, CDR2 SYGVKD. Material: memory CD4+ T cells from PBMCs. Subset of the sample: CD45RA-negative fraction. The chain couples TRBV10-3 to TRBJ2-7, with D perhaps matching TRBD1 (5 bases). The TCR comes from a man aged 18-30 years in good health. Some clones in this sample may be carry-over from other donors' samples. The CDR3 spells CAISDRDEQYF. CDR3 nucleotide sequence: TGTGCCATCAGTGACAGGGACGAGCAGTACTTC.